Presented here are 14 T cell receptor beta chains from one specimen sequenced in a study of cytomegalovirus exposure and HLA in healthy donors. The data were produced by immunoSEQ multiplex PCR, yet TCRdb's version contains in-frame clones alone and is incomplete. Altogether tens of thousands of clones are present, just under 95% being singletons, with the ten largest covering 2% to 2.5%. The sample consisted of PBMCs. Receptor source: a man aged 18 to 35 in good health and CMV-seronegative.

The V and J genes are TRBV5-6 and TRBJ2-7; 8 bases are shared with TRBD2. Germline-derived CDR1 and CDR2 are SGHDT and YYEEEE. V lost 2 bases, J lost 2 bases, and 3 bases stayed unmatched. This CDR3 has 14 amino acids. Here the CDR3 reads CASSFGTRTYEQYF. The CDR3 nucleotides are TGTGCCAGCAGCTTCGGGACTAGAACCTACGAGCAGTACTTC.

The rearrangement joins TRBV19 to TRBJ1-5; TRBD1 matches at 8 bases. The CDR3 consists of 16 residues. Germline values: CDR1 LNHDA, CDR2 SQIVND (reference sequence). The V and J ends lost 5 bases and 1 base, in that order; junction bases with no gene match: 7. CDR3 nucleotides: TGTGCCAGTAGTCCTCTCGGACAGGGCAGCAATCAGCCCCAGCATTTT. Translating gives CASSPLGQGSNQPQHF.

V and J are TRBV5-1 and TRBJ2-3; weak D call: TRBD1 (5 bases). Trimming took off 0 bases at V and 1 base at J, with 9 bases between the two ends. Germline V lookup: CDR1 SGHRS, CDR2 YFSETQ. This CDR3 has 15 residues. The CDR3 reads CASSLARAGTDTQYF. The CDR3 bases are TGCGCCAGCAGCTTGGCCAGGGCGGGCACAGATACGCAGTATTTT.

CDR3 nucleotides: TGTGCCACCAGCAGAGAGGAGGGGGCGAGGACTGAAGCTTTCTTT. Residues: CATSREEGARTEAFF. The chain joins TRBV15 to TRBJ1-1, with TRBD1 identical over 7 bases. The CDR3 is 15 residues long. The J segment lost 5 bases and the V segment lost 0 bases, leaving 6 bases of the junction unmatched. Germline V gene data show CDR1 as LNHNV and CDR2 as YYDKDF (reference sequence). Drawing the rest from reference TRBV15 and TRBJ1-1, the complete variable domain is DAMVIQNPRYQVTQFGKPVTLSCSQTLNHNVMYWYQQKSSQAPKLLFHYYDKDFNNEADTPDNFQSRRPNTSFCFLDIRSPGLGDTAMYLCATSREEGARTEAFFGQGTRLTVV.

CDR3 amino acids: CASSYLGGEQFF. The CDR3 bases are TGTGCCAGCAGTTACCTAGGTGGTGAGCAGTTCTTC. The J gene is TRBJ2-1, the V gene TRBV6-5; D not resolved. The CDR3 totals 12 residues. In germline, CDR1 is MNHEY, CDR2 SVGAGI. Trimming shortened V by 2 bases and J by 9 bases, and 8 bases separated the two germline ends.

V and J are TRBV6-5 and TRBJ2-7, with D possibly being TRBD1 (5 bases). Trimming stripped 8 bases from V and 2 bases from J, with 10 bases between. The CDR3 consists of 12 residues. Germline V gene lookup returns CDR1 MNHEY and CDR2 SVGAGI. CDR3 DNA sequence: TGTGCCAGCTCTAGGGGTCCCTACGAGCAGTACTTC. It specifies CASSRGPYEQYF.

The chain combines TRBV7-9 with TRBJ2-7; D possibly corresponds to TRBD1 (5 bases). This CDR3 has 14 residues. V dropped 5 bases and J dropped 0 bases, with 11 bases sitting between them. Germline values: CDR1 SEHNR, CDR2 FQNEAQ (reference sequence). The CDR3 here is CASSETAYSYEQYF. CDR3 DNA: TGTGCCAGCAGCGAGACAGCCTACTCCTACGAGCAGTACTTC. Supplemented by reference TRBV7-9 and TRBJ2-7, the full variable domain reads DTGVSQNPRHKITKRGQNVTFRCDPISEHNRLYWYRQTLGQGPEFLTYFQNEAQLEKSRLLSDRFSAERPKGSFSTLEIQRTEQGDSAMYLCASSETAYSYEQYFGPGTRLTVT.

The gene calls are TRBV5-8 and TRBJ2-1; D is possibly TRBD2 (5 bases). The V end lost 5 bases, the J end lost 6 bases, and 12 bases lay between the germline ends. Germline-derived CDR1 and CDR2 are SGHTS and YDEGEE. This CDR3 has 13 amino acids. CDR3 region: CASSSGLLNEQFF. As DNA, the CDR3 is TGTGCCAGCAGTTCCGGACTTCTCAATGAGCAGTTCTTC.

V is TRBV4-3 and J is TRBJ1-2, with D possibly TRBD1 on 6 matching bases. V lost 0 bases to trimming and J lost 4 bases, with 6 bases between them. CDR1 is LGHNA, CDR2 YSLEER, per germline. This CDR3 region has 13 residues. The CDR3 spells CASSQDRGYGYTF. CDR3 nucleotides: TGCGCCAGCAGCCAAGACAGGGGCTATGGCTACACCTTC.

This clone showed up just once. V and J are TRBV7-2 and TRBJ1-1, with D possibly being TRBD1 (5 bases). The germline gives CDR1 SGHTA, CDR2 FQGNSA. CDR3 size: 14 residues. The V and J ends lost 5 bases and 0 bases respectively, with 10 bases between them. The DNA of the CDR3 is TGTGCCAGCAGCCTCAGGGTTGTGAACACTGAAGCTTTCTTT. This gives the protein CASSLRVVNTEAFF.

The rearrangement joins TRBV19 to TRBJ2-3; no reliable D call. The CDR3 extends over 16 amino acids. The V and J ends lost 3 bases and 2 bases respectively, with 15 bases between them. Per the germline V gene, CDR1 is LNHDA and CDR2 is SQIVND (reference sequence). In DNA form, the CDR3 reads TGTGCCAGTAGTATCGAGTTCGTCACCCTCACAGATACGCAGTATTTT. It specifies CASSIEFVTLTDTQYF. The complete variable domain, with remaining parts taken from reference TRBV19 and TRBJ2-3, reads DGGITQSPKYLFRKEGQNVTLSCEQNLNHDAMYWYRQDPGQGLRLIYYSQIVNDFQKGDIAEGYSVSREKKESFPLTVTSAQKNPTAFYLCASSIEFVTLTDTQYFGPGTRLTVL.

The chain employs TRBV6-6 and TRBJ2-3, with 13 bases that match TRBD2. Germline V gene sequence: CDR1 MNHNY, CDR2 SVGAGI (reference sequence). V lost 9 bases, J lost 5 bases, and 5 bases stayed unmatched. The length of the CDR3 is 14 residues. The CDR3 protein is CASLLAGGGDTQYF. CDR3 coding DNA: TGTGCCAGTTTACTAGCGGGAGGGGGAGATACGCAGTATTTT.

The chain recombines TRBV27 with TRBJ2-1; 9 nucleotides align to TRBD1. Germline CDR1 reads MNHEY; CDR2 reads SMNVEV (reference sequence). The CDR3 totals 15 residues. The V gene end was trimmed by 4 bases and the J gene end by 7 bases; junction bases not matched to a gene: 8. The CDR3 DNA reads as TGTGCCAGCAGTTCCCCGGGACAGGGTCGGAATGAGCAGTTCTTC. The encoded protein is CASSSPGQGRNEQFF.

This chain uses TRBV30 with TRBJ2-7; 9 nucleotides agree with TRBD1. This CDR3 region has 13 residues. The trim removed 5 bases at V and 6 bases at J, leaving 8 bases unmatched. Germline loops: CDR1 GTSNPN, CDR2 SVGIG (reference sequence). The CDR3 sequence is CAWEPLTGGEQYF. The CDR3 DNA reads TGTGCCTGGGAGCCCCTGACAGGGGGCGAGCAGTACTTC. The variable domain in full, completed from reference TRBV30 and TRBJ2-7, reads SQTIHQWPATLVQPVGSPLSLECTVEGTSNPNLYWYRQAAGRGLQLLFYSVGIGQISSEVPQNLSASRPQDRQFILSSKKLLLSDSGFYLCAWEPLTGGEQYFGPGTRLTVT.